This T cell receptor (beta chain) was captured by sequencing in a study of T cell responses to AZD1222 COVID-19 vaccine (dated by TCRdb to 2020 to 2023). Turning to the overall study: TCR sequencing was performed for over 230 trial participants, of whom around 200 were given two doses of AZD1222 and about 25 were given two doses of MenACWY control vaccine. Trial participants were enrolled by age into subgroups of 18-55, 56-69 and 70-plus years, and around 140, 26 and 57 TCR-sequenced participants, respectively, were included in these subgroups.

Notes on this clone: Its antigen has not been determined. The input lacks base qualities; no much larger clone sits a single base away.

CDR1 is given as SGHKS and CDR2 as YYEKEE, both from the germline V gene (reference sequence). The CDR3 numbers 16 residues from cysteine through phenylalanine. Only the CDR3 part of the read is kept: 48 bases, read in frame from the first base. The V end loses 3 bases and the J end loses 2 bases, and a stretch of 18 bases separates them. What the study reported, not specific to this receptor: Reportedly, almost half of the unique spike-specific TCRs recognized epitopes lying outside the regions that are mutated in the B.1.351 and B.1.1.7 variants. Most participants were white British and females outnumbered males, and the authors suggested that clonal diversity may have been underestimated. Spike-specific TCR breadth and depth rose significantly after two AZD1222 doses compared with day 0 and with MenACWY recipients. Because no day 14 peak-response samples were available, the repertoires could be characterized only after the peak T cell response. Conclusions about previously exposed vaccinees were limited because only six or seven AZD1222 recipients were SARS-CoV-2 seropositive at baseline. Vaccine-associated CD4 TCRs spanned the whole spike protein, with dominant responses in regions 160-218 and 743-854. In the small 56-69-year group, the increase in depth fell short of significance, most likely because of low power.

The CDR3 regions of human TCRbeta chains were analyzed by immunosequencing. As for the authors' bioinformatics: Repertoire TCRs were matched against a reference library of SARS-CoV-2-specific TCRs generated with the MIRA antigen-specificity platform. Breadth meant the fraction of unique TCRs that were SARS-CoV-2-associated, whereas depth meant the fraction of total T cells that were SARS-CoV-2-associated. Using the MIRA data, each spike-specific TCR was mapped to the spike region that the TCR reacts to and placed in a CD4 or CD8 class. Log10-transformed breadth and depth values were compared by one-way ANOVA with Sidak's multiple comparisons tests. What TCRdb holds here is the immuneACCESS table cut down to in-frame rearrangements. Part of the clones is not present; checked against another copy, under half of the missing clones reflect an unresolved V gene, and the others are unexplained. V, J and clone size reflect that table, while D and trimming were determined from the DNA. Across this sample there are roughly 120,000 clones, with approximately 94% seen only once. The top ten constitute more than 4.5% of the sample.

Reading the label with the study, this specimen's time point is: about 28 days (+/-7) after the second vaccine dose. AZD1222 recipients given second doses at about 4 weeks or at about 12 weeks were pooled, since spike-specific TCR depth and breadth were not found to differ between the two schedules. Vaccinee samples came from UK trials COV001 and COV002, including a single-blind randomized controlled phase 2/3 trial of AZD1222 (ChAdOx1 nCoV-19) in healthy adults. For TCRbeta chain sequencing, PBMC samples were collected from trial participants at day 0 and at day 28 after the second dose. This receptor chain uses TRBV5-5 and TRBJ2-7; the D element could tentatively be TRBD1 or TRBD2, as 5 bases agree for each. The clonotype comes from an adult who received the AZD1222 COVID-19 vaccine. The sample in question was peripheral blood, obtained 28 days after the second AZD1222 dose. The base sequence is TGTGCCAGCAGCTATGGGGGTGCAGGGACCACCTACGAGCAGTACTTC. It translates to CASSYGGAGTTYEQYF.